These 11 T cell receptor beta chains were all obtained from the same sample, sequenced in a study of beta chain features in type 1 diabetes. The authors reverse transcribed all of the isolated RNA, so sequencing captured expressed TCRB transcripts. TCRdb's copy holds only in-frame clones and misses some; the assay was immunoSEQ multiplex PCR. The sample shows roughly 12,000 clones, 35% to 55% of them seen only once. The sample comprised stem cell memory CD4+ T cells from blood. Receptor source: a man aged 18 to 29 in good health.

The V gene is TRBV14, the J gene TRBJ2-7, with D unresolved. The CDR3 loop spans 16 amino acids. Germline V CDR1 and CDR2: SGHDN, FVKESK. V lost 4 bases to trimming and J lost 2 bases, with 18 bases between them. This CDR3 is CASSLSQAPRAYEQYF. The CDR3 DNA is TGTGCCAGCAGCCTATCGCAGGCACCTCGAGCCTACGAGCAGTACTTC. Full variable domain (outside the CDR3, taken from reference TRBV14 and TRBJ2-7): EAGVTQFPSHSVIEKGQTVTLRCDPISGHDNLYWYRRVMGKEIKFLLHFVKESKQDESGMPNNRFLAERTGGTYSTLKVQPAELEDSGVYFCASSLSQAPRAYEQYFGPGTRLTVT.

This clone was counted a few times. The V gene is TRBV7-9, the J gene TRBJ2-3, with TRBD2 matching 9 bases. After removal of 4 bases from V and 0 bases from J, the junction contained 2 bases not matched to a gene. Germline V gives CDR1 SEHNR, CDR2 FQNEAQ (reference sequence). The CDR3 extends over 15 amino acids. This CDR3 reads CASSSSGDSTDTQYF. CDR3 DNA sequence: TGTGCCAGCAGCTCTAGCGGGGACAGCACAGATACGCAGTATTTT.

This chain links TRBV29-1 with TRBJ2-3, with D perhaps matching TRBD2 (5 bases). The V gene lost 4 bases and the J gene lost 11 bases, with 10 bases spanning the gap. Germline loops: CDR1 SQVTM, CDR2 ANQGSEA. This CDR3 region has 10 residues. The CDR3 reads CSVADEGQYF. CDR3 DNA: TGCAGCGTTGCTGACGAGGGGCAGTATTTT.

The chain combines TRBV4-1 with TRBJ2-7; perhaps TRBD1 as D (5 bases). Germline V gene lookup returns CDR1 MGHRA and CDR2 YSYEKL. This CDR3 spans 16 amino acids. Trimming cost V 0 bases and J 2 bases, with 14 bases left between them. CDR3 sequence: CASSQDHGTGAYEQYF. Written as DNA, the CDR3 is TGCGCCAGCAGCCAAGATCATGGAACAGGCGCCTACGAGCAGTACTTC.

In this sample, this clone turned up a few times. J is TRBJ1-2 and V is TRBV29-1, with a weak D call TRBD1 (5 bases). The length of the CDR3 is 11 residues. Looked up from germline, CDR1 is SQVTM and CDR2 is ANQGSEA. V gave up 5 bases and J gave up 4 bases, with 8 bases separating them. The chain's CDR3 is CSVQGAYGYTF. CDR3 nucleotides: TGCAGCGTTCAGGGTGCCTATGGCTACACCTTC. Based on the CDR3 plus reference TRBV29-1 and TRBJ1-2, the full variable domain is SAVISQKPSRDICQRGTSLTIQCQVDSQVTMMFWYRQQPGQSLTLIATANQGSEATYESGFVIDKFPISRPNLTFSTLTVSNMSPEDSSIYLCSVQGAYGYTFGSGTRLTVV.

V and J are TRBV23-1 and TRBJ1-4; unclear D gene. TRBV23-1 is placed among ORFs of uncertain function. The length of the CDR3 is 17 residues. V lost 2 bases, J lost 5 bases, and 18 bases lay in between. The CDR3 reads CASSQRQRWNENEKLFF. The CDR3 nucleotides are TGCGCCAGCAGTCAACGTCAGAGGTGGAACGAAAATGAAAAACTGTTTTTT.

This clone was seen only a few times. The chain employs TRBV29-1 and TRBJ2-7; D unclear. Trimming took 1 base from V and 5 from J, leaving 18 bases between them. CDR1 SQVTM and CDR2 ANQGSEA come from the germline V gene. This CDR3 has 15 residues. CDR3 bases: TGCAGCGTTGAAGTTGGCAGTCTAGTAACCGACGAGCAGTACTTC. Amino acids: CSVEVGSLVTDEQYF.

CDR3 residues: CASSELLGSYEKLFF. DNA of the CDR3: TGTGCCAGCAGTGAACTTCTTGGCTCCTATGAAAAACTGTTTTTT. The chain couples TRBV2 to TRBJ1-4, with D hard to call. Trimming cost V 2 bases and J 6 bases, with 13 bases left between them. The CDR3 contains 15 residues. Germline loops: CDR1 SNHLY, CDR2 FYNNEI. The variable domain in full, completed from reference TRBV2 and TRBJ1-4, reads EPEVTQTPSHQVTQMGQEVILRCVPISNHLYFYWYRQILGQKVEFLVSFYNNEISEKSEIFDDQFSVERPDGSNFTLKIRSTKLEDSAMYFCASSELLGSYEKLFFGSGTQLSVL.

The rearrangement links TRBV6-5 to TRBJ1-2; the match to TRBD1 covers 8 bases. The CDR3 loop spans 14 amino acids. The V and J ends lost 0 bases and 8 bases, in that order; junction bases with no gene match: 5. CDR1 and CDR2 (germline): MNHEY, SVGAGI. In DNA form, the CDR3 reads TGTGCCAGCAGTTACTCCCAGGGGGCTGGAGGCTACACCTTC. It is translated as CASSYSQGAGGYTF.

J is TRBJ2-3 and V is TRBV5-1; weak D call: TRBD2 (6 bases). The V gene lost 4 bases and the J gene lost 5 bases, with 11 bases spanning the gap. CDR3 length equals 13 residues. Per the germline V gene, CDR1 is SGHRS and CDR2 is YFSETQ. The CDR3 region is CASSLGEVDTQYF. CDR3 nucleotide sequence: TGCGCCAGCAGCCTGGGGGAGGTAGATACGCAGTATTTT.

This clone was observed a handful of times. The rearrangement links TRBV10-3 to TRBJ1-1, with TRBD1 as a possible D gene (6 bases). Germline assignment: CDR1 ENHRY and CDR2 SYGVKD. This CDR3 region has 13 residues. Trimming removed 7 bases at V and 1 base at J, with 10 bases between. Written as DNA, the CDR3 is TGTGCCATCACGGGGGGCACGAACACTGAAGCTTTCTTT. Translating it yields CAITGGTNTEAFF.